A single sample is the source of the 17 T cell receptor beta chains below, sequenced in a study of cytomegalovirus exposure and HLA in healthy donors. The PCR contained 60 Vbeta and 13 Jbeta primers. Method: immunoSEQ multiplex PCR; TCRdb's copy keeps in-frame clones and lacks some. This sample has some 14,000 clones, with over 55% found just once. Material: PBMCs. The receptors shown here come from a woman aged 45-65 years in good health and CMV-seropositive.

The chain recombines TRBV29-1 with TRBJ2-7; perhaps TRBD2 as D (5 bases). There are 17 residues in the CDR3. Trimming took 8 bases from V and 6 from J, leaving 32 bases between them. CDR1 is SQVTM, CDR2 ANQGSEA, per germline. The CDR3 nucleotides are TGCAGCCGTTGTCGGACTCATCTATCCCTCGTCCGAGGCGAGCAGTACTTC. Residues: CSRCRTHLSLVRGEQYF.

This clone appeared once. The V gene is TRBV4-2, the J gene TRBJ2-7; 7 nucleotides line up with TRBD1. The germline CDR1 and CDR2 sequences are LGHNA and YNFKEQ. J was trimmed by 3 bases and V by 2 bases; bases with no gene match: 13. The CDR3 spans 17 residues. This CDR3 is CASSQRATGTAYYEQYF. CDR3 nucleotides: TGTGCCAGCAGCCAACGGGCGACCGGGACAGCCTACTACGAGCAGTACTTC.

The chain combines TRBV6-1 with TRBJ1-5; 7 positions match TRBD1. Germline trimming cut 6 bases from V and 3 bases from J; bases unmatched to any gene: 2. The CDR3 loop spans 13 amino acids. CDR1 is MNHNS and CDR2 is SASEGT in the germline V gene. As DNA, the CDR3 is TGTGCCAGCAGGGGACAGAACAATCAGCCCCAGCATTTT. Its protein is CASRGQNNQPQHF.

The CDR3 DNA sequence: TGTGCCAGCAGTTCCCTCTATGGCTACACCTTC. This codes for CASSSLYGYTF. The chain couples TRBV28 to TRBJ1-2; D uncertain. Trimming stripped 4 bases from V and 4 bases from J, with 4 bases between. Per the germline V gene, CDR1 is MDHEN and CDR2 is SYDVKM. The CDR3 has 11 amino acids.

J is TRBJ2-7 and V is TRBV4-2, with 10 nucleotides matching TRBD1. CDR3 length: 15 residues. Germline V gene sequence: CDR1 LGHNA, CDR2 YNFKEQ. V lost 1 base to trimming and J lost 0 bases; unmatched junction nucleotides: 0. In DNA form, the CDR3 reads TGTGCCAGCAGCCAAGGGACAGGGGGCTCCTACGAGCAGTACGTC. Translated: CASSQGTGGSYEQYV.

The count of this clone is one. The chain has TRBV4-1 and TRBJ2-2; TRBD1 is a possible D gene (6 bases). Trimming took off 0 bases at V and 4 bases at J, with 9 bases between the two ends. The CDR3 loop spans 15 amino acids. Germline CDR1 is MGHRA and CDR2 is YSYEKL. CDR3 sequence (DNA): TGCGCCAGCAGCCAAGAGTCACAGGGCACCGGGGAGCTGTTTTTT. It translates to CASSQESQGTGELFF.

The chain uses TRBV30 and TRBJ1-2, with TRBD1 as a possible D gene (6 bases). Trimming removed 3 bases at V and 7 bases at J, with 12 bases between. The CDR3 consists of 12 residues. Germline loops: CDR1 GTSNPN, CDR2 SVGIG (reference sequence). The CDR3 DNA is TGTGCCTGGAGAGGGGGGGCGGCTGGCTACACCTTC. This codes for CAWRGGAAGYTF.

The rearrangement uses TRBV4-1 and TRBJ2-5; D ambiguous. Germline-derived CDR1 and CDR2 are MGHRA and YSYEKL. V was trimmed by 0 bases and J by 3 bases, leaving 11 bases between them. The CDR3 covers 15 residues. The CDR3: CASSQDGTDKETQYF. CDR3 sequence (DNA): TGCGCCAGCAGCCAAGATGGAACAGACAAAGAGACCCAGTACTTC.

In this sample, this clone turned up once. The V call is TRBV6-5, the J call TRBJ1-1, with 7 bases matching TRBD1. The CDR3 consists of 13 residues. V shed 6 bases and J 1 base; nucleotides not matched to a gene: 2. Germline assignment: CDR1 MNHEY and CDR2 SVGAGI. The CDR3, as DNA: TGTGCCAGCAGCCGACAGGGGAACACTGAAGCTTTCTTT. This translates into CASSRQGNTEAFF.

This sequence joins TRBV25-1 and TRBJ1-1; the D gene is possibly TRBD1 (5 bases). With 6 bases removed from V and 5 bases from J, the gap between germline ends came to 13 bases. Germline V lookup: CDR1 MGHDK, CDR2 SYGVNS. This CDR3 contains 13 residues. The CDR3, as DNA: TGTGCCAGCAGGACGCCAGGGAGGACTGAAGCTTTCTTT. Its translation is CASRTPGRTEAFF.

This chain uses TRBV6-4 with TRBJ2-3; TRBD2 matches 8 bases. The J segment lost 1 base and the V segment lost 6 bases, leaving 9 bases of the junction unmatched. CDR3 length equals 16 residues. Germline V CDR1 and CDR2: MRHNA, SNTAGT. The CDR3 protein is CASRATGGRCTDTQYF. CDR3 sequence (DNA): TGTGCCAGCAGGGCCACCGGCGGGAGGTGCACAGATACGCAGTATTTT.

The chain has TRBV1 and TRBJ1-2; the table calls TRBD1, which could not be checked here. TRBV1 is designated a pseudogene. This CDR3 is built from 14 residues. CDR3: CTSSQGTGGYGYTF. CDR3 in DNA: TGCACCAGCAGCCAAGGGACAGGGGGCTATGGCTACACCTTC.

This CDR3 reads CASSPYRDRASPYEQYF. The DNA for the CDR3 is TGTGCCAGCAGCCCGTATCGGGACAGGGCGAGCCCCTACGAGCAGTACTTC. The chain combines TRBV5-8 with TRBJ2-7; 9 bases are shared with TRBD1. Looked up from germline, CDR1 is SGHTS and CDR2 is YDEGEE. The ends lost 4 bases at V and 2 bases at J; junction bases unmatched: 13. The CDR3 covers 17 residues. Variable domain in full (rest from reference TRBV5-8 and TRBJ2-7): EAGVTQSPTHLIKTRGQQATLRCSPISGHTSVYWYQQALGLGLQFLLWYDEGEERNRGNFPPRFSGRQFPNYSSELNVNALELEDSALYLCASSPYRDRASPYEQYFGPGTRLTVT.

This clone was recorded a few times. This rearrangement joins TRBV7-2 to TRBJ1-5, with 7 bases lining up with TRBD1. The trim removed 5 bases at V and 1 base at J, leaving 5 bases unmatched. The CDR3 is made up of 15 amino acids. Looked up from germline, CDR1 is SGHTA and CDR2 is FQGNSA. The CDR3: CASSVGTESNQPQHF. The CDR3 region has the DNA TGTGCCAGCAGCGTCGGGACAGAGAGCAATCAGCCCCAGCATTTT.

The V gene is TRBV19, the J gene TRBJ1-2, with TRBD1 identical over 7 bases. The CDR3 runs 11 residues. V was clipped by 10 bases and J by 8 bases; unmatched bases: 7. Germline CDR1 LNHDA, CDR2 SQIVND (reference sequence). The CDR3 bases are TGTGCCACTTGGGACAGTGACGGCTACACCTTC. Translating it yields CATWDSDGYTF.

The chain combines TRBV7-6 with TRBJ2-5; no firm D call. Germline values: CDR1 SGHVS, CDR2 FNYEAQ. With 5 bases removed from V and 2 bases from J, the gap between germline ends came to 6 bases. The CDR3 sequence is 12 residues long. The CDR3 here is CASSPLQETQYF. The CDR3 DNA reads as TGTGCCAGCAGCCCCCTACAAGAGACCCAGTACTTC.

This chain links TRBV4-1 with TRBJ2-3, with no clear D. CDR3 length: 16 residues. Per germline, CDR1 MGHRA and CDR2 YSYEKL. Deletions cut 0 bases from V and 3 bases from J, with 13 bases between. CDR3 residues: CASSQDFELRTDTQYF. CDR3 bases: TGCGCCAGCAGCCAAGATTTTGAATTGCGGACAGATACGCAGTATTTT.